This paragraph reports one TCR beta chain. Trimming shortened V by 3 bases and J by 2 bases, and 14 bases separated the two germline ends. CDR3 size: 16 residues. CDR1 and CDR2 (germline): KGHSH, LQKENI. The assay was immunoSEQ multiplex PCR, and TCRdb's table has in-frame clones only and misses some. The table shows under 130,000 clones, with 80% to 90% occurring only once. This specimen comes from a study of control samples from healthy donors and cancer patients. This chain links TRBV18 with TRBJ1-3; no clear D gene. This receptor was taken from a man in his sixties with lung cancer. Sequencing used PBMCs. As DNA, the CDR3 is TGTGCCAGCTCACCCCGTAGGGAAACTGCTGGAAACACCATATATTTT. Translated: CASSPRRETAGNTIYF. Looking up the rest from reference TRBV18 and TRBJ1-3 gives the full variable domain: NAGVMQNPRHLVRRRGQEARLRCSPMKGHSHVYWYRQLPEEGLKFMVYLQKENIIDESGMPKERFSAEFPKEGPSILRIQQVVRGDSAAYFCASSPRRETAGNTIYFGEGSWLTVV.